This TCR beta chain was profiled in a study of T cells in tumors after PD-1 blockade. Overall study context: No patient had prior checkpoint blockade, systemic immunosuppression, or radiotherapy within 4 weeks. During anti-PD-1 treatment, some patients continued daily vismodegib 150 mg. The study, taken as a whole, reports: About 40% of tumor TCR clonotypes were also found in blood.

Generated by immunoSEQ multiplex PCR, the TCRdb table keeps only in-frame clones and is missing some. The data show approximately 35,000 clones, around 80% seen once. Germline CDR1 is SGHVS and CDR2 is FQNEAQ. The CDR3 spans 14 residues. Losses at the gene ends were 5 bases for V and 2 bases for J; bases not matched to a gene: 5. Remarks on this clone: Its target is unknown.

The TCR originated in a human donor with basal cell carcinoma. Specimen: PBMCs, collected before anti-PD-1 treatment. This chain joins TRBV7-8 and TRBJ2-7, with 8 bases fitting TRBD2. CDR3 coding DNA: TGTGCCAGCAGCCAGGGACTAGGTCCCTACGAGCAGTACTTC. Protein sequence: CASSQGLGPYEQYF.